This T cell receptor (beta chain) originates from a study of blood T cell repertoires in COVID-19. Assay used: immunoSEQ multiplex PCR; TCRdb lists only in-frame clones, some missing. In the table there are 250,000 to 350,000 clones, about 90% of which are singletons. The CDR3 contains 15 residues. Looked up from germline, CDR1 is KGHSH and CDR2 is LQKENI. The V and J ends lost 0 bases and 7 bases, in that order; junction bases with no gene match: 5. The sequencing input was peripheral blood. This sequence was found in a man aged 18-30 years with active or convalescent COVID-19. The rearrangement uses TRBV18 and TRBJ1-5, with 8 bases lining up with TRBD1. The CDR3 loop is CASSPPSGGRQPQHF. Here the CDR3 DNA reads TGTGCCAGCTCACCACCCTCAGGGGGCAGGCAGCCCCAGCATTTT.